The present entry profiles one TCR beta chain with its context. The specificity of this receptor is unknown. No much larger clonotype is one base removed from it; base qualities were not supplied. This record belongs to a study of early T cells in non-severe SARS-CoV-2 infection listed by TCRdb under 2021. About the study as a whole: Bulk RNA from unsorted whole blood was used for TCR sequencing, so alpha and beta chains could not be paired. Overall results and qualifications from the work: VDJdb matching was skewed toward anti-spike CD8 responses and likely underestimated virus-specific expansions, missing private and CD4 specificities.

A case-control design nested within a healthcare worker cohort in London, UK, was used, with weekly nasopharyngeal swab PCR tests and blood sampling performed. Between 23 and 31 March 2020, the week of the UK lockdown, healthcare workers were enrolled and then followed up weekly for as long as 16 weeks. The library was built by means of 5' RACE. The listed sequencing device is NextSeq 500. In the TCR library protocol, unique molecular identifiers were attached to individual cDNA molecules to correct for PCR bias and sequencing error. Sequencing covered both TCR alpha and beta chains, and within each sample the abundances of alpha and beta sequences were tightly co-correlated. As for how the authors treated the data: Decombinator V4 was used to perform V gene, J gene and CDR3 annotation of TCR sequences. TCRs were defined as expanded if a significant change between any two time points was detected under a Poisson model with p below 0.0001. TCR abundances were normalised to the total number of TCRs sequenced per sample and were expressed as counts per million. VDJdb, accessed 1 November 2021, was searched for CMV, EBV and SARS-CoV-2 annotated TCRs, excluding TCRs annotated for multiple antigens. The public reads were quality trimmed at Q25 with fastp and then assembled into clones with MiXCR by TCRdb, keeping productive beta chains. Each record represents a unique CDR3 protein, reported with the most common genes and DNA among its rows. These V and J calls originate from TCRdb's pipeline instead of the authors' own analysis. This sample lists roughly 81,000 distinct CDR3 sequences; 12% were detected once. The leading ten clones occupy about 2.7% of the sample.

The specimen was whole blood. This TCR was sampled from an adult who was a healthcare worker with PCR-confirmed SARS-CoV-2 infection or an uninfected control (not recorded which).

CDR3 sequence: CASSPGQLHNEQFF. DNA sequence: TGTGCCAGCAGCCCGGGACAGCTCCACAATGAGCAGTTCTTC. This sequence uses TRBV3-1 and TRBJ2-1, and TRBD1 matches 7 of the central bases. The germline V gene (reference sequence) provides CDR1 LGHDT and CDR2 YNNKEL. V is trimmed back by 4 bases and J by 5 bases, and the junction contains 5 bases that no gene match accounts for. The CDR3 runs 14 residues from the cysteine to the phenylalanine. Here the CDR3 DNA is all that survives: 42 bases in frame from base 1.